These 2 T cell receptor beta chains share one sample of origin, sequenced in a study of blood T cell repertoires in COVID-19. Assay: immunoSEQ multiplex PCR; the TCRdb copy retains only in-frame clones and omits some. The sample gives a few hundred thousand clones, approximately 87% of which show up once; approximately 6.2% is in the top ten. Sequencing was carried out using peripheral blood. The receptors shown here come from a man aged 60 to 69 who had recovered from COVID-19.

The chain has TRBV19 and TRBJ1-5; D possibly corresponds to TRBD1 (5 bases). Germline assignment: CDR1 LNHDA and CDR2 SQIVND (reference sequence). V was pared by 6 bases and J by 0 bases, with 9 bases between. This CDR3 has 14 residues. CDR3 nucleotides: TGTGCCAGTAGACAGGCGGCTAGCAATCAGCCCCAGCATTTT. As protein: CASRQAASNQPQHF.

This rearrangement joins TRBV29-1 to TRBJ2-1; TRBD2 aligns across 8 bases. The CDR3 is made up of 12 amino acids. With V trimmed by 4 bases and J by 9 bases, 5 bases remained unmatched. Germline V CDR1 and CDR2: SQVTM, ANQGSEA. The CDR3 DNA is TGCAGCGTTGTGGCGGGGGGCTTTGAGCAGTTCTTC. Translating it yields CSVVAGGFEQFF.